The rows below give T cell receptor beta chains drawn from one sample of a study of blood T cell repertoires in COVID-19. Only in-frame clones appear in the TCRdb table, and some are missing; sequencing was by immunoSEQ multiplex PCR. The sample carries approximately 140,000 clones, around 84% recorded once. The source material was peripheral blood. Source of these receptors: an older man with acute or convalescent COVID-19. Each CDR3 is given with its conserved first and last residue. Fields, in order: CDR3 protein, V gene, J gene.

CDR3 protein: CSASTPQVGLQPQHF
V gene: TRBV20-1
J gene: TRBJ1-5

CDR3 protein: CASSGSGRGETQYF
V gene: TRBV5-6
J gene: TRBJ2-5

CDR3 protein: CASSLGQGAFYEQYF
V gene: TRBV27
J gene: TRBJ2-7

CDR3 protein: CASSSGGANTEAFF
V gene: TRBV5-1
J gene: TRBJ1-1

CDR3 protein: CASSTARTLPNYGYTF
V gene: TRBV19
J gene: TRBJ1-2

CDR3 protein: CASSIGQSSSYNEQFF
V gene: TRBV5-5
J gene: TRBJ2-1

CDR3 protein: CATSDSAAYGYTF
V gene: TRBV24-1
J gene: TRBJ1-2

CDR3 protein: CASSYGGLSSPLHF
V gene: TRBV6-5
J gene: TRBJ1-6

CDR3 protein: CASSLGQGSDQPQHF
V gene: TRBV5-1
J gene: TRBJ1-5

CDR3 protein: CASSEQGQGTLQGQPQHF
V gene: TRBV6-1
J gene: TRBJ1-5

CDR3 protein: CASSSAGVGYGYTF
V gene: TRBV27
J gene: TRBJ1-2

CDR3 protein: CASSQGVQGNTEAFF
V gene: TRBV3-1/TRBV3-2
J gene: TRBJ1-1

CDR3 protein: CASSNMGLAGLTYEQYF
V gene: TRBV18
J gene: TRBJ2-7

CDR3 protein: CASSRQNSNTEAFF
V gene: TRBV9
J gene: TRBJ1-1

CDR3 protein: CASALQGTDTQYF
V gene: TRBV7-2
J gene: TRBJ2-3

CDR3 protein: CAARGTGSYEQYF
V gene: TRBV10-3
J gene: TRBJ2-7

CDR3 protein: CASSLGRGQQYEQYF
V gene: TRBV7-3
J gene: TRBJ2-7

CDR3 protein: CASRGPSAGASGELFF
V gene: TRBV2
J gene: TRBJ2-2

CDR3 protein: CASHPAGTGGPDGMFF
V gene: TRBV28
J gene: TRBJ2-1

CDR3 protein: CAWSHGATYEQYF
V gene: TRBV30
J gene: TRBJ2-7

CDR3 protein: CASSLKRDSNTGELFF
V gene: TRBV5-4
J gene: TRBJ2-2

CDR3 protein: CASSDQEYEKLFF
V gene: TRBV10-2
J gene: TRBJ1-4

CDR3 protein: CASRQGSSYNSPLHF
V gene: TRBV25-1
J gene: TRBJ1-6

CDR3 protein: CASSLGQGANTEAFF
V gene: TRBV19
J gene: TRBJ1-1

CDR3 protein: CASSSGQGAETQYF
V gene: TRBV7-9
J gene: TRBJ2-5

CDR3 protein: CASSPLGQNDGYTF
V gene: TRBV18
J gene: TRBJ1-2

CDR3 protein: CASSLISGRVDEQYF
V gene: TRBV7-2
J gene: TRBJ2-7

CDR3 protein: CASSQDGRTSGYEQYF
V gene: TRBV4-1
J gene: TRBJ2-7

CDR3 protein: CASNKQGPQETQYF
V gene: TRBV28
J gene: TRBJ2-5

CDR3 protein: CASSSGLAPETQYF
V gene: TRBV7-2
J gene: TRBJ2-5